This T cell receptor beta chain was captured by sequencing in a study of blood T cell repertoires in COVID-19. Study-level information: Both acute and convalescent COVID-19 samples were obtained from the United States, Italy and Spain. The cDNA or gDNA used as material had been derived from T cells, B-cell-depleted T cells, or PBMCs.

The CDR3 covers 12 residues. Germline V gene lookup returns CDR1 MNHEY and CDR2 SMNVEV (reference sequence). V was pared by 6 bases and J by 7 bases, with 6 bases of the junction left unmatched. Original analysis: How many nucleated cells were present was estimated from reference gene primer amplification. Measured with immunoSEQ multiplex PCR; TCRdb has only the in-frame clones, and not every one. The V and J calls and clone size were taken over from that table, and D and trimming were inferred from the DNA. This sample yields over 90,000 clones, of which 81% are seen a single time; nearly 4.5% belongs to the top ten.

The sample was peripheral blood. This chain connects TRBV27 to TRBJ2-7; TRBD1 agrees at 7 bases. The TCR comes from a man aged 55-75 years with acute or convalescent COVID-19. Here the CDR3 reads CASSKTGKEQYF. The CDR3 region has the DNA TGTGCCAGCAGCAAGACAGGGAAGGAGCAGTACTTC.